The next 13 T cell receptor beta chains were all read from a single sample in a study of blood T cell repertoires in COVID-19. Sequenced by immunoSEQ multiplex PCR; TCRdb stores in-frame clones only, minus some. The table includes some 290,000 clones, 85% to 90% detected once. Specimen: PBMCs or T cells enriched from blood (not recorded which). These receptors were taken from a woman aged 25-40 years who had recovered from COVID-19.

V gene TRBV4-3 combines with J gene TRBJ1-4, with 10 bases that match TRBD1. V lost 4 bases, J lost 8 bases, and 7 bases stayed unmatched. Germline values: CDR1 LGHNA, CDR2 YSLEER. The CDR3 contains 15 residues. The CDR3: CASSPRQGALEKLFF. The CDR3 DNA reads TGCGCCAGCAGCCCGCGACAGGGGGCGTTGGAAAAACTGTTTTTT.

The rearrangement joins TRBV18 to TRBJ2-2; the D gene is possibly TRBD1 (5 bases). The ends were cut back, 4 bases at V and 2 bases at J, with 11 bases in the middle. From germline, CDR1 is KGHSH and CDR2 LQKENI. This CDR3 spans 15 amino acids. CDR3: CASSLTTANTGELFF. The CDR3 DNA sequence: TGTGCCAGCTCACTAACGACAGCTAACACCGGGGAGCTGTTTTTT.

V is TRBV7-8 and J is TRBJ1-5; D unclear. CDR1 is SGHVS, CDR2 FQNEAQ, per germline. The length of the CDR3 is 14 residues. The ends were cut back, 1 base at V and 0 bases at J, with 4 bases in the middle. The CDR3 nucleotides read TGTGCCAGCAGCTTAGACTCTAGCAATCAGCCCCAGCATTTT. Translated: CASSLDSSNQPQHF.

The CDR3 region has the DNA TGCAGCGTGAAGGACAGTGAAACCTACAATGAGCAGTTCTTC. Translated, it gives CSVKDSETYNEQFF. The genes are TRBV29-1 and TRBJ2-1, with D maybe TRBD1 (6 bases). The germline V gene encodes CDR1 SQVTM and CDR2 ANQGSEA. The V end was cut by 6 bases, the J end by 2 bases, with 14 bases between. The CDR3 spans 14 residues.

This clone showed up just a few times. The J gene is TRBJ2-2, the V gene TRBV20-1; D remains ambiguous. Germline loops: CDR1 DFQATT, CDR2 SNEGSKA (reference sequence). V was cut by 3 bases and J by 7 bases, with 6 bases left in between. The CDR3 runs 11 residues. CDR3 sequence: CSARFSGELFF. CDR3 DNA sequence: TGCAGTGCTAGGTTCAGCGGGGAGCTGTTTTTT.

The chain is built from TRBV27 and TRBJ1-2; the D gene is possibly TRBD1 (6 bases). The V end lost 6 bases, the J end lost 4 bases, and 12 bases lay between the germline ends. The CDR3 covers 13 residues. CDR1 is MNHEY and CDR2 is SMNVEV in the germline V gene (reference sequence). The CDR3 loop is CASRPRTVYGYTF. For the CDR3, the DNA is TGTGCCAGCAGGCCCCGGACAGTCTATGGCTACACCTTC.

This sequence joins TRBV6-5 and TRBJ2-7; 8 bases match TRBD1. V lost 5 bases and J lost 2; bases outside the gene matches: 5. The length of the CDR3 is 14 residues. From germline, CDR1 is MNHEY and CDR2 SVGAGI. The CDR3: CASSRGTGPYEQYF. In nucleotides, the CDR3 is TGTGCCAGCAGTCGCGGGACAGGACCCTACGAGCAGTACTTC.

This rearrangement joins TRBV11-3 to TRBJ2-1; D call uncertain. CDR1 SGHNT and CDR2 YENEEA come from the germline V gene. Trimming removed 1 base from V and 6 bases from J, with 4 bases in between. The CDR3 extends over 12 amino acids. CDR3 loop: CASSLGSNEQFF. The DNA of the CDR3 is TGTGCCAGCAGCTTAGGGAGCAATGAGCAGTTCTTC.

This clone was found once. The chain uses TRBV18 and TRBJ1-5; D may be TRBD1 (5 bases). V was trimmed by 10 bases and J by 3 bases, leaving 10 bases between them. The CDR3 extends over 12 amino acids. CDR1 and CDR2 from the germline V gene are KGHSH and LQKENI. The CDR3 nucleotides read TGTGCCACCAGCGGGGCCAATCAGCCCCAGCATTTT. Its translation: CATSGANQPQHF.

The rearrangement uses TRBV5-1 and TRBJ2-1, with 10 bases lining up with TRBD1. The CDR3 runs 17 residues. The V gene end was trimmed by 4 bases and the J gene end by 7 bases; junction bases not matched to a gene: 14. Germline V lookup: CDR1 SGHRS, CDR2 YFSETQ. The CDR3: CASSPSAGQGLRNEQFF. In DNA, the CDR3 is TGCGCCAGCAGCCCGAGTGCGGGACAGGGGTTAAGGAATGAGCAGTTCTTC.

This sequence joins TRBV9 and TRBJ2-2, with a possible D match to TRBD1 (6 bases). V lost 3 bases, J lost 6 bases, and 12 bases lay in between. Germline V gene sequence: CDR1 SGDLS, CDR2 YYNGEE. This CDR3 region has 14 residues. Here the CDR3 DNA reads TGTGCCAGCAGCGAGGGGGTAGCCCCCGGGGAGCTGTTTTTT. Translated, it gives CASSEGVAPGELFF.

The DNA for the CDR3 is TGTGCCAGCAGCTTAAAGGGAACTAGCGGAGTTCATGAGCAGTTCTTC. The encoded protein is CASSLKGTSGVHEQFF. This sequence joins TRBV7-9 and TRBJ2-1, with 8 bases lining up with TRBD2. The germline V gene encodes CDR1 SEHNR and CDR2 FQNEAQ (reference sequence). CDR3 size: 16 residues. The J segment lost 8 bases and the V segment lost 2 bases, leaving 11 bases of the junction unmatched. Using reference TRBV7-9 and TRBJ2-1 for the parts outside the CDR3, the full variable domain is DTGVSQNPRHKITKRGQNVTFRCDPISEHNRLYWYRQTLGQGPEFLTYFQNEAQLEKSRLLSDRFSAERPKGSFSTLEIQRTEQGDSAMYLCASSLKGTSGVHEQFFGPGTRLTVL.

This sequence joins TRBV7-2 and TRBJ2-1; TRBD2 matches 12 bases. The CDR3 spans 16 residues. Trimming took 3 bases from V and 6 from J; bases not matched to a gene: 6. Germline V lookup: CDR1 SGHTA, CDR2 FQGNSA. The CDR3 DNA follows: TGTGCCAGCAGCTTGGCTAGCGGGAGGGCCGGCAATGAGCAGTTCTTC. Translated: CASSLASGRAGNEQFF.